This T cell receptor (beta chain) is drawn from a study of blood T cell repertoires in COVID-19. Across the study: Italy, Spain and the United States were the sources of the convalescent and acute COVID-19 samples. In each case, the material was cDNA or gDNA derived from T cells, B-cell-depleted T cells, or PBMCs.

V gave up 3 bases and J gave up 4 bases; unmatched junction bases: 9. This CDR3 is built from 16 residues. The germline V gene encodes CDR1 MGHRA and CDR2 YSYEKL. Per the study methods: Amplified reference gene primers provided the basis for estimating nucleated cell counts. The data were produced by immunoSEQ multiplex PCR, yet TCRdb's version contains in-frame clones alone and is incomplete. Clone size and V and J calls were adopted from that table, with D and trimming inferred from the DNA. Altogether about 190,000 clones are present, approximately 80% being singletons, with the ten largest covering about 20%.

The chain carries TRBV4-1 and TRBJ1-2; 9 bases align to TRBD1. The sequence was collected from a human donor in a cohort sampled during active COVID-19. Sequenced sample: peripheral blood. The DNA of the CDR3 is TGCGCCAGCAGCCAGAGTCCGGGACAGGGATTCTATGGCTACACCTTC. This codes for CASSQSPGQGFYGYTF.